This record concerns one T cell receptor beta chain sequence. This CDR3 has 15 amino acids. Looked up from germline, CDR1 is GTSNPN and CDR2 is SVGIG (reference sequence). Trimming removed 2 bases at V and 6 bases at J, with 16 bases between. This specimen belongs to a study of shared clonotypes between healthy human individuals. When replicate PCRs were run on sorted subsets, they used 200 to 250 ng DNA, some 30,000 T cell genomes. Generated by immunoSEQ multiplex PCR, the TCRdb table keeps only in-frame clones and is missing some. The sample comprises about 1.1 million clones, about 84% of which are singletons, and under 0.6% rests with the top ten.

The chain has TRBV30 and TRBJ2-2, with D maybe TRBD2 (5 bases). The TCR comes from a man younger than 30 in good health. Some clones in this sample may be carry-over from other donors' samples. The sample consisted of memory CD4+ T cells from PBMCs. The subset denotes: CD45RA-negative fraction. In DNA, the CDR3 is TGTGCCTGGAGTTCAGGACTTGGGTTGTCCGGGGAGCTGTTTTTT. Translated, it gives CAWSSGLGLSGELFF.